Listed below are T cell receptor beta chains from one sample, sequenced in a study of shared clonotypes between healthy human individuals. Measured with immunoSEQ multiplex PCR; TCRdb has only the in-frame clones, and not every one. The top ten clones hold around 0.32% of a sample with approximately 350,000 clones, around 96% of them seen once. Sequencing used memory CD8+ T cells sorted from blood. The receptor source for this set is a man aged 25 to 40 in good health. Each CDR3 is given without its conserved first and last residue.

length | V | CDR3
11 | TRBV9 | ASSATQGNEQY
9 | TRBV20-1 | SARAGYEQY
10 | TRBV29-1 | SVNRRYLGQY
15 | TRBV27 | ASRRRDRGMVTETQY
14 | TRBV30 | AWSVLRIANTGELF
12 | TRBV27 | ASSTQSSGNTIY
12 | TRBV28 | ASSPRAPQNIQY
12 | TRBV5-6 | ASSLGRGTGGYT
13 | TRBV27 | ASSPLTGGSYEQY
13 | TRBV6-1 | ASSEESGIPYEQY
11 | TRBV29-1 | SVRDRGHYGYT
10 | TRBV6-5 | ASSRAGRGYT
10 | TRBV7-8 | ASCQGSTEAF
12 | TRBV11-2 | ASSLGGQGETQY
12 | TRBV11-1 | ASSFYGHTGELF
13 | TRBV7-2 | ASSLDGGSNQPQH
10 | TRBV28 | ASSSRGNGYT
13 | TRBV7-6 | ASSIPGATNEKLF
14 | TRBV19 | ASSMFSGLAGNEQF
10 | TRBV6-6 | ASSRGGTEAF
11 | TRBV4-2 | ASSRDGAVEQY
13 | TRBV10-3 | AINEQLAGHDEQY
12 | TRBV5-1 | ASSGAGGYNEQF
14 | TRBV4-2 | ASSQASGSSYNEQF
14 | TRBV5-1 | ASSPGLAGVNGELF
8 | TRBV20-1 | SASLEPQY
11 | TRBV29-1 | SVNQGRGEKLF
13 | TRBV6-5 | ASSYGLFPYNEQF
11 | TRBV11-2 | ASSGGRPNEQF
13 | TRBV7-9 | ASSNGAKNTGELF
13 | TRBV25-1 | ASSDSDRSTDTQY
12 | TRBV27 | ASSRPSQNTEAF
11 | TRBV12-5 | ASGPGLYNEQF
12 | TRBV28 | ASSFPQMMEEQY
13 | TRBV6-1 | ASSDVAKGPDTQY
13 | TRBV7-2 | ASSLSGTYNSPLH
14 | TRBV9 | ASSVAGGPGSDTQY
11 | TRBV28 | ASSQGFLNGYT
14 | TRBV6-5 | ASSLDRGFFNSPLH
15 | TRBV28 | ASSSLSTRSSSYEQY
11 | TRBV30 | AWSPKDNQPQH
10 | TRBV29-1 | SVEVSTDTQY
13 | TRBV7-9 | ASSPRTSASYEQY
12 | TRBV6-1 | ASRVDRLNEKLF
13 | TRBV7-8 | ASRLNRDGNEKLF
12 | TRBV6-6 | ASSYWGWNTEAF
14 | TRBV5-6 | ASSSISGRAGDTQY